This entry is about one T cell receptor (beta chain). Its antigen is currently unknown. RNA transcripts provided the source from which TCR beta CDR3 regions were amplified. With the HTBI primer set, the TCR CDR3 went through a first round of RT-PCR. One entry per CDR3 protein, called by TCRdb with MiXCR from the multiplex PCR reads. The table lists 480,000 or so distinct CDR3 sequences, under 15% of them singletons, with less than 20% in the top ten. Patients aged 18 to 65 had newly diagnosed hyperthyroidism lasting under 2 months. Lactation, pregnancy, other autoimmune disease or uncontrolled infection led to exclusion of patients. This sample is drawn from a study of T cells in Graves' hyperthyroidism and ophthalmopathy. Study summary: Peripheral blood collection took place at initial diagnosis, before any treatment. Study-level results: From stable hyperthyroidism, ophthalmopathy was separated by a 13 V-J model.

The CDR3 has 19 residues. The V gene's germline CDR1 is LGHDT and CDR2 YNNKEL (reference sequence). Trimming pared 0 bases from V and 0 bases from J, leaving 17 bases between. This TCR came from a woman under 30 with Graves' hyperthyroidism. Specimen: blood. The chain joins TRBV3-1 to TRBJ1-4, with D unclear. CDR3 coding DNA: TGTGCCAGCAGCCAAGATCTTCGGGCAGACCCTGCAACTAATGAAAAACTGTTTTTT. Residues: CASSQDLRADPATNEKLFF. The entire variable domain, with the rest obtained from reference TRBV3-1 and TRBJ1-4, is as follows: DTAVSQTPKYLVTQMGNDKSIKCEQNLGHDTMYWYKQDSKKFLKIMFSYNNKELIINETVPNRFSPKSPDKAHLNLHINSLELGDSAVYFCASSQDLRADPATNEKLFFGSGTQLSVL.